This T cell receptor beta chain was retrieved from a study of identifying expanded T cells in peripheral blood. Collection occurred without any documented infections or immune events in donors. TCRdb keeps only in-frame clones here, not all; method: immunoSEQ multiplex PCR. This table holds about 90,000 clones, more than 75% found once. General study findings and limits: Clone count variance between roughly two-week samples rose with total template count. Differentially abundant clones: roughly 1.2 between replicates, around 17 at around 15 days, 18 to 20 at four.

CDR1 is LNHDA and CDR2 is SQIVND in the germline V gene (reference sequence). V gave up 5 bases and J gave up 2 bases, with 9 bases separating them. This CDR3 contains 13 residues. Comments on this clone: The antigen remains undetermined.

This TCR was recovered from a person aged 18 to 69 in good health. The chain couples TRBV19 to TRBJ1-1; D remains ambiguous. Sequencing was carried out using blood. The CDR3 is CASSYQTNTEAFF. CDR3 DNA sequence: TGTGCCAGTAGTTATCAGACAAACACTGAAGCTTTCTTT.